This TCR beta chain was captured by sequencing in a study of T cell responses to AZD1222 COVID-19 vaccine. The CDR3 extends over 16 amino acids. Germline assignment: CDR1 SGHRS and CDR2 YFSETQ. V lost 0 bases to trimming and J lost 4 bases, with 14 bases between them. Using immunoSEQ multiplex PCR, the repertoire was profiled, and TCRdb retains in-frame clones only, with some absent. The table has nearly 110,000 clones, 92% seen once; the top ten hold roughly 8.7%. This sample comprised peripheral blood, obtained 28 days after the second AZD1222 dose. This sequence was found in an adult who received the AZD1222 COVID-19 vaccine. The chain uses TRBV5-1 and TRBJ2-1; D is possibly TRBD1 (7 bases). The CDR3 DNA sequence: TGCGCCAGCAGCTTGGTCGCGGGACAGAAATACAATGAGCAGTTCTTC. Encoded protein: CASSLVAGQKYNEQFF.